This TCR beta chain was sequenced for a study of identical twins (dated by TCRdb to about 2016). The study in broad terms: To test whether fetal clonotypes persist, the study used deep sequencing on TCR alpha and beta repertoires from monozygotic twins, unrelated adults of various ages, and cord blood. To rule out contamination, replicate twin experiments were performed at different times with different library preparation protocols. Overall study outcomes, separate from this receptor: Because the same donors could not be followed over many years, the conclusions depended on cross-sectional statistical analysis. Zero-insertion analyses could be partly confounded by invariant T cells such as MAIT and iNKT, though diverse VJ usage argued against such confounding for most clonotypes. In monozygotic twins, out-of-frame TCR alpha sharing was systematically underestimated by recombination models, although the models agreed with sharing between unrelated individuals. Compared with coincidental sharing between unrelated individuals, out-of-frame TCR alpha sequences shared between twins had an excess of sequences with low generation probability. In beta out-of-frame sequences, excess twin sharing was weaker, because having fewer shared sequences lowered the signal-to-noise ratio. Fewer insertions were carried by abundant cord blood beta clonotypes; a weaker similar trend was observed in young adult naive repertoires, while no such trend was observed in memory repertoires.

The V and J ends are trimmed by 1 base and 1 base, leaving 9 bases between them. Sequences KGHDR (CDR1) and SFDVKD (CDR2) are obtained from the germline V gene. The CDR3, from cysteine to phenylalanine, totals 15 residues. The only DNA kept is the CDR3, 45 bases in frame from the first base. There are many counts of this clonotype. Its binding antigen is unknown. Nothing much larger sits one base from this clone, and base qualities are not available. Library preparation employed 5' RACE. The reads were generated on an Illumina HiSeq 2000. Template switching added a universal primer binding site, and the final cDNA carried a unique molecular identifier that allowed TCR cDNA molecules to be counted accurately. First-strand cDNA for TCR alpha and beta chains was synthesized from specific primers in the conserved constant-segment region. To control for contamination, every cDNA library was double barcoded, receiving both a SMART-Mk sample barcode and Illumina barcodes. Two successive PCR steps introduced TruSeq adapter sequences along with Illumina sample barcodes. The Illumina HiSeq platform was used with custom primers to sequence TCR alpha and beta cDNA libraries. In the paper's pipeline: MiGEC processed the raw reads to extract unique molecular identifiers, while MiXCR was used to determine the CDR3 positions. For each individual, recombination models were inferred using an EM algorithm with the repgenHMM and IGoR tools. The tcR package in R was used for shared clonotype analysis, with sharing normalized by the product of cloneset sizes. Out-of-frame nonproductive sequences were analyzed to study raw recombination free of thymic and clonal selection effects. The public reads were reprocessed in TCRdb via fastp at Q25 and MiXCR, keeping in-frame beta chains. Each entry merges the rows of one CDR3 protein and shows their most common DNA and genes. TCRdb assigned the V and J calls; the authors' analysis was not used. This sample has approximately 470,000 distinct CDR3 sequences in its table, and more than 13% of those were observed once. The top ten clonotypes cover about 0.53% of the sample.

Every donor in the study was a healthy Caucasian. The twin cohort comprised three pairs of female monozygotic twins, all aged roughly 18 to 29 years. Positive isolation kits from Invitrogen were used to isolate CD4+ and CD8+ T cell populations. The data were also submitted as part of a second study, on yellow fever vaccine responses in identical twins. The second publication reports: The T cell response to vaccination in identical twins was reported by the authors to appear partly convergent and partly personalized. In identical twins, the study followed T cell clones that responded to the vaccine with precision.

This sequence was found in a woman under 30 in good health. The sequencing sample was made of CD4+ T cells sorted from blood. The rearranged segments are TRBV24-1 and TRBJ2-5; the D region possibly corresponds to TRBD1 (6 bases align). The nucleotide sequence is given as TGTGCCACCAGTGATTTTAAACAGGGCCAAGAGACCCAGTACTTC. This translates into CATSDFKQGQETQYF.